The clone carrying this T cell receptor beta chain was seen only a few times. The sample originates from a study of blood T cell repertoires in COVID-19. For the study at large: PBMCs, B-cell-depleted T cells, or T cells were the source of the cDNA or gDNA that made up the material.

How the authors handled the data: Amplifying reference gene primers gave estimates of nucleated cell counts. This table comes from immunoSEQ multiplex PCR, and its TCRdb copy is limited to in-frame clones, with some not included. The V and J calls and clone size are taken from that table; D and trimming were inferred from the DNA. The sample contains approximately 440,000 clones, 88% of which appear only once. In germline, CDR1 is SNHLY, CDR2 FYNNEI. With 6 bases clipped from V and 7 bases from J, the junction kept 4 bases outside the gene matches. The CDR3 sequence is 13 residues long. V is TRBV2 and J is TRBJ1-5; TRBD1 aligns across 9 bases. The source of this sequence is a woman between 45 and 60 years old with COVID-19, enrolled during active disease. The sequenced material came from peripheral blood. DNA of the CDR3: TGTGCCAGCAGATCGACAGGGGGGCAGCCCCAGCATTTT. Residues: CASRSTGGQPQHF.